The 31 T cell receptor beta chains listed next were all sequenced from one sample in a study of identifying expanded T cells in peripheral blood. Using immunoSEQ multiplex PCR, the repertoire was profiled, and TCRdb retains in-frame clones only, with some absent. The data hold over 100,000 clones, with approximately 90% observed a single time. Sequenced sample: blood. Receptors were obtained from a person aged 18 to 70 in good health.

The chain uses TRBV30 and TRBJ1-4, with D perhaps matching TRBD1 (5 bases). V was pared by 0 bases and J by 0 bases, with 11 bases between. The CDR3 loop spans 16 amino acids. The germline CDR1 and CDR2 sequences are GTSNPN and SVGIG (reference sequence). The chain's CDR3 is CAWSVGETATNEKLFF. The CDR3 region has the DNA TGTGCCTGGAGTGTAGGGGAGACCGCAACTAATGAAAAACTGTTTTTT.

This chain joins TRBV2 and TRBJ1-1; 8 bases fit TRBD1. J was trimmed by 5 bases and V by 3 bases; bases with no gene match: 2. The CDR3 consists of 13 residues. Germline CDR1 is SNHLY and CDR2 is FYNNEI. This CDR3 is CASSDTGGTEAFF. CDR3 coding DNA: TGTGCCAGCAGTGATACAGGGGGTACTGAAGCTTTCTTT.

V gene TRBV7-2 combines with J gene TRBJ2-3; 10 bases line up with TRBD1. Per germline, CDR1 SGHTA and CDR2 FQGNSA. The CDR3 spans 15 residues. The ends lost 5 bases at V and 4 bases at J; junction bases unmatched: 6. The CDR3 region has the DNA TGTGCCAGCAGCCTGGGGACAGGGGTCGCAGATACGCAGTATTTT. Protein product: CASSLGTGVADTQYF.

Here the CDR3 reads CASSSPGRTYNEQFF. DNA for the CDR3: TGTGCCAGCAGTTCACCCGGTCGCACCTACAATGAGCAGTTCTTC. The rearrangement joins TRBV27 to TRBJ2-1; D unresolved. The length of the CDR3 is 15 residues. Trimming took off 4 bases at V and 2 bases at J, with 12 bases between the two ends. Per germline, CDR1 MNHEY and CDR2 SMNVEV (reference sequence).

The V and J genes are TRBV5-6 and TRBJ2-6; D not certain. This CDR3 spans 17 amino acids. Germline CDR1 SGHDT, CDR2 YYEEEE. Trimming shortened V by 4 bases and J by 0 bases, and 14 bases separated the two germline ends. CDR3 nucleotides: TGTGCCAGCAGCCCGGATACAGTTTACTCTGGGGCCAACGTCCTGACTTTC. This sequence encodes CASSPDTVYSGANVLTF.

This chain joins TRBV15 and TRBJ2-7; 7 bases map to TRBD2. The J segment lost 0 bases and the V segment lost 0 bases, leaving 2 bases of the junction unmatched. The germline V gene encodes CDR1 LNHNV and CDR2 YYDKDF (reference sequence). CDR3 size: 15 residues. The CDR3 sequence is CATSRERGISYEQYF. CDR3 DNA: TGTGCCACCAGCAGAGAGCGGGGGATCTCCTACGAGCAGTACTTC.

The chain is built from TRBV18 and TRBJ2-2, with TRBD1 matching over 8 bases. After removal of 3 bases from V and 3 bases from J, the junction contained 3 bases not matched to a gene. Germline loops: CDR1 KGHSH, CDR2 LQKENI. CDR3 length equals 15 residues. Here the CDR3 DNA reads TGTGCCAGCTCACCGAACAGGGGGGACACCGGGGAGCTGTTTTTT. It specifies CASSPNRGDTGELFF.

The J gene is TRBJ2-7, the V gene TRBV7-3; 7 bases are shared with TRBD1. Germline V gene data show CDR1 as SGHTA and CDR2 as FQGTGA. Unmatched junction bases numbered 8, after V lost 2 bases and J lost 4 bases. The CDR3 extends over 15 amino acids. In DNA, the CDR3 is TGTGCCAGCAGCTTATCCCCGACAGGGCTATACGAGCAGTACTTC. Translating gives CASSLSPTGLYEQYF.

The V and J genes are TRBV14 and TRBJ1-2; 8 nucleotides align to TRBD1. V gave up 4 bases and J gave up 7 bases; unmatched junction bases: 5. CDR1 is SGHDN, CDR2 FVKESK, per germline. The CDR3 length is 13 residues. CDR3 bases: TGTGCCAGCAGCCGAGGACAGGGTAGTGGCTACACCTTC. It specifies CASSRGQGSGYTF.

The V call is TRBV6-5, the J call TRBJ1-4; 7 positions match TRBD1. This CDR3 is built from 16 residues. Looked up from germline, CDR1 is MNHEY and CDR2 is SVGAGI. J gave up 4 bases and V 4 bases, and 9 bases lay outside the gene matches. The CDR3 region has the DNA TGTGCCAGCAGTTTACCTCCAGGGGGAAGTAATGAAAAACTGTTTTTT. This codes for CASSLPPGGSNEKLFF.

The chain recombines TRBV4-2 with TRBJ2-7; the D gene is possibly TRBD1 (6 bases). This CDR3 is 19 amino acids long. Trimming pared 11 bases from V and 0 bases from J, leaving 32 bases between. In germline, CDR1 is LGHNA, CDR2 YNFKEQ. The CDR3 DNA follows: TGTGCCGGAAAAGGTTGGGTAGTGACAGGCAGAATTAGCTCCTACGAGCAGTACTTC. This codes for CAGKGWVVTGRISSYEQYF.

The CDR3 protein is CASSDSYDPTGTDTQYF. The CDR3 region has the DNA TGTGCCAGCAGTGATTCCTACGACCCGACGGGCACAGATACGCAGTATTTT. This chain uses TRBV25-1 with TRBJ2-3; D is uncertain. The V end was cut by 3 bases, the J end by 1 base, with 17 bases between. The length of the CDR3 is 17 residues. Germline CDR1 reads MGHDK; CDR2 reads SYGVNS.

V gene TRBV19 combines with J gene TRBJ2-5, with 9 bases identical to TRBD2. Losses at the gene ends were 10 bases for V and 5 bases for J; bases not matched to a gene: 14. Germline CDR1 reads LNHDA; CDR2 reads SQIVND (reference sequence). The CDR3 consists of 15 residues. The CDR3 nucleotides are TGTGCCACTTCAACCCCGGGACTAGCTAGGGAGACCCAGTACTTC. It yields the protein CATSTPGLARETQYF.

The J gene is TRBJ2-2, the V gene TRBV30; 14 positions match TRBD2. Germline CDR1 is GTSNPN and CDR2 is SVGIG (reference sequence). The CDR3 totals 15 residues. Losses at the gene ends were 3 bases for V and 4 bases for J; bases not matched to a gene: 1. Here the CDR3 reads CAWSGLAGGTGELFF. The CDR3 DNA sequence: TGTGCCTGGAGCGGACTAGCGGGGGGCACCGGGGAGCTGTTTTTT.

This rearrangement joins TRBV7-2 to TRBJ1-1, with unresolved D. The germline V gene encodes CDR1 SGHTA and CDR2 FQGNSA. V gave up 5 bases and J gave up 2 bases, with 3 bases separating them. CDR3 length: 11 residues. CDR3 in amino acids: CASSENTEAFF. The CDR3, as DNA: TGTGCCAGCAGCGAAAACACTGAAGCTTTCTTT.

The chain joins TRBV4-2 to TRBJ1-1, with 8 positions matching TRBD1. Losses at the gene ends were 0 bases for V and 10 bases for J; bases not matched to a gene: 10. CDR3 length equals 15 residues. CDR1 is LGHNA, CDR2 YNFKEQ, per germline. Written as DNA, the CDR3 is TGTGCCAGCAGCCAAGATCGGACAGGGACAATCCGAGCTTTCTTT. Its translation is CASSQDRTGTIRAFF.

The J gene is TRBJ2-7, the V gene TRBV2, with D maybe TRBD2 (5 bases). There are 13 residues in the CDR3. V lost 3 bases to trimming and J lost 3 bases, with 9 bases between them. The germline gives CDR1 SNHLY, CDR2 FYNNEI. CDR3: CASSDEGFYEQYF. In nucleotides, the CDR3 is TGTGCCAGCAGTGACGAGGGATTCTACGAGCAGTACTTC.

With regard to this clone: Additional DNA sequences in this sample encode the identical CDR3. The chain joins TRBV7-9 to TRBJ1-1; maybe TRBD1 (5 bases). The CDR3 consists of 14 residues. Germline CDR1 and CDR2: SEHNR and FQNEAQ (reference sequence). Trimming took 2 bases from V and 1 from J, leaving 8 bases between them. The CDR3 nucleotides are TGTGCCAGCAGCTTACAGGGTGGGAACACTGAAGCTTTCTTT. Encoded protein: CASSLQGGNTEAFF.

V gene TRBV6-4 combines with J gene TRBJ1-6; 10 nucleotides align to TRBD1. Trimming at V came to 3 bases and at J to 8 bases, leaving 4 bases not matched to a gene. The germline CDR1 and CDR2 sequences are MRHNA and SNTAGT. The CDR3 is 15 amino acids. The CDR3 nucleotides read TGTGCCAGCAGTGATGAGGGACAGGGGTATTCACCCCTCCACTTT. This translates into CASSDEGQGYSPLHF.

V usage is TRBV7-9 and J usage is TRBJ2-5, with 7 bases lining up with TRBD2. CDR3 length: 12 residues. In germline, CDR1 is SEHNR, CDR2 FQNEAQ (reference sequence). The trim removed 5 bases at V and 5 bases at J, leaving 2 bases unmatched. CDR3 nucleotides: TGTGCCAGCAGCGTCGGGGGGGAGACCCAGTACTTC. Encoded protein: CASSVGGETQYF.

The chain uses TRBV7-9 and TRBJ2-3; no clear D gene. This CDR3 has 15 amino acids. V was shortened by 1 base and J by 4 bases, with 12 bases between the two germline ends. The V gene's germline CDR1 is SEHNR and CDR2 FQNEAQ (reference sequence). For the CDR3, the DNA is TGTGCCAGCAGCTTAGTCCCCCGAGAGCCAGATACGCAGTATTTT. This gives the protein CASSLVPREPDTQYF.

This clone came up a few times. J is TRBJ1-6 and V is TRBV27, with D possibly TRBD1 on 5 matching bases. Deletions cut 3 bases from V and 14 bases from J, with 14 bases between. CDR3 length: 13 amino acids. Germline V CDR1 and CDR2: MNHEY, SMNVEV (reference sequence). The CDR3 coding sequence is TGTGCCAGCAGTTTTAATTACCCGGGGGCCCTCCACTTT. It is translated as CASSFNYPGALHF.

The chain carries TRBV18 and TRBJ1-5; a weak D match, TRBD1 (6 bases). This CDR3 is 15 amino acids long. In germline, CDR1 is KGHSH, CDR2 LQKENI. V lost 2 bases to trimming and J lost 3 bases, with 11 bases between them. CDR3 sequence: CASSPYGQNNQPQHF. The DNA for the CDR3 is TGTGCCAGCTCACCATATGGACAGAACAATCAGCCCCAGCATTTT.

J is TRBJ2-7 and V is TRBV30, with 9 bases lining up with TRBD1. The CDR3 has 13 residues. The germline V gene has CDR1 GTSNPN and CDR2 SVGIG (reference sequence). Losses at the gene ends were 7 bases for V and 7 bases for J; bases not matched to a gene: 11. The chain's CDR3 is CAFRQGVRGEQYF. Written as DNA, the CDR3 is TGTGCCTTCCGACAGGGGGTCAGGGGGGAGCAGTACTTC.

The chain employs TRBV5-1 and TRBJ1-3; no firm D call. CDR3 length: 13 amino acids. V gave up 0 bases and J gave up 6 bases, with 7 bases separating them. Germline CDR1 is SGHRS and CDR2 is YFSETQ. The CDR3 region has the DNA TGCGCCAGCAGCTTGGGACCGCCAAACACCATATATTTT. Amino acids: CASSLGPPNTIYF. Supplemented by reference TRBV5-1 and TRBJ1-3, the full variable domain reads KAGVTQTPRYLIKTRGQQVTLSCSPISGHRSVSWYQQTPGQGLQFLFEYFSETQRNKGNFPGRFSGRQFSNSRSEMNVSTLELGDSALYLCASSLGPPNTIYFGEGSWLTVV.

The CDR3 coding sequence is TGTGCCAGCAGTCCCGCGGGCAGGGGGTTTGTCGGCAATCAGCCCCAGCATTTT. Translation: CASSPAGRGFVGNQPQHF. The chain employs TRBV28 and TRBJ1-5; 7 bases fit TRBD1. The CDR3 is made up of 18 amino acids. Germline-derived CDR1 and CDR2 are MDHEN and SYDVKM. The J segment lost 2 bases and the V segment lost 5 bases, leaving 15 bases of the junction unmatched.

The V gene is TRBV2, the J gene TRBJ2-7; the D gene is possibly TRBD2 (6 bases). The germline V gene has CDR1 SNHLY and CDR2 FYNNEI. V gave up 8 bases and J gave up 2 bases, with 7 bases separating them. This CDR3 is built from 11 residues. The CDR3 reads CASGGTYEQYF. The CDR3 DNA is TGTGCCAGCGGGGGGACCTACGAGCAGTACTTC. The entire variable domain, with the rest obtained from reference TRBV2 and TRBJ2-7, is as follows: EPEVTQTPSHQVTQMGQEVILRCVPISNHLYFYWYRQILGQKVEFLVSFYNNEISEKSEIFDDQFSVERPDGSNFTLKIRSTKLEDSAMYFCASGGTYEQYFGPGTRLTVT.

The chain has TRBV5-5 and TRBJ2-7; 10 nucleotides line up with TRBD2. The CDR3 runs 14 residues. The V gene end was trimmed by 3 bases and the J gene end by 7 bases; junction bases not matched to a gene: 7. In germline, CDR1 is SGHKS, CDR2 YYEKEE (reference sequence). The CDR3 here is CASSSSGGAREQYF. As DNA, the CDR3 is TGTGCCAGCAGCTCGAGCGGGGGGGCCCGTGAGCAGTACTTC.

The genes are TRBV27 and TRBJ2-5; 7 positions match TRBD2. This CDR3 contains 16 residues. The germline gives CDR1 MNHEY, CDR2 SMNVEV (reference sequence). V lost 2 bases and J lost 7; bases outside the gene matches: 13. CDR3 protein: CASSLQRGSTLRTQYF. As DNA, the CDR3 is TGTGCCAGCAGTTTACAGCGGGGCAGCACCTTAAGGACCCAGTACTTC.

The chain uses TRBV28 and TRBJ2-3; no firm D call. This CDR3 is built from 12 residues. Germline-derived CDR1 and CDR2 are MDHEN and SYDVKM. Trimming removed 1 base at V and 5 bases at J, with 4 bases between. Written as DNA, the CDR3 is TGTGCCAGCAGTTTATTCGAAGATACGCAGTATTTT. As protein: CASSLFEDTQYF.

This rearrangement joins TRBV6-5 to TRBJ1-2; D gene ambiguous. Germline CDR1 reads MNHEY; CDR2 reads SVGAGI. Trimming stripped 0 bases from V and 5 bases from J, with 13 bases between. The CDR3 length is 15 residues. CDR3 coding DNA: TGTGCCAGCAGTTACTCTCTCGGGCAGGCGTATGGCTACACCTTC. Encoded protein: CASSYSLGQAYGYTF.